This is a list of T cell receptor beta chains from one sample in a study of lymphopenia after photon versus proton radiotherapy. Assay used: immunoSEQ multiplex PCR; TCRdb lists only in-frame clones, some missing. The sample holds more than 45,000 clones, approximately 84% seen once. This specimen consisted of peripheral blood, obtained from a patient treated with proton-based radiotherapy. Receptors were obtained from a man between 60 and 75 years old with pancreatic cancer. The CDR3 runs from the conserved cysteine through the conserved F or W. The D gene is left open where the match is weak. Not every row has a clone size; where given, it reads once, few, many or a size class.

TRBJ2-1 - TRBV5-1 - TGCGCCAGCAGCTTGACCCCAGGGTGGGGGAGCTCCTACAATGAGCAGTTCTTC CASSLTPGWGSSYNEQFF
TRBJ2-7 - TRBV28 - TGTGCCAGCAGTTTCTTCACGAGAAGGAAGGACGAGCAGTACTTC CASSFFTRRKDEQYF
TRBJ2-6 TRBD1 TRBV7-9 - TGTGCCAGCAGCTTAGGGACAGGGGCTGGGGCCAACGTCCTGACTTTC CASSLGTGAGANVLTF
TRBJ2-4 TRBD1 TRBV2 - TGTGCCAGCAAGGACAGGGATCCCGGAAACATTCAGTACTTC CASKDRDPGNIQYF
TRBJ2-3 - TRBV28 - TGTGCCAGCAGTTTATGGGACATTCCAGATACGCAGTATTTT CASSLWDIPDTQYF
TRBJ2-3 - TRBV7-9 - TGTGCCAGCAGCTCGTCCACAGATACGCAGTATTTT CASSSSTDTQYF
TRBJ2-5 TRBD2 TRBV2 - TGTGCCAGCAGTGCAATAGCGGGACCCCAAGAGACCCAGTACTTC CASSAIAGPQETQYF
TRBJ2-5 TRBD1 TRBV2 - TGTGCCAGCAGAAGACAGGGGTTAGGGGAGACCCAGTACTTC CASRRQGLGETQYF
TRBJ2-3 TRBD2 TRBV7-8 - TGTGCCAGCAGCCTTAGGCGGGAGGGGGGAGATACGCAGTATTTT CASSLRREGGDTQYF
TRBJ2-1 TRBD2 TRBV7-6 - TGTGCCAGCAGCCCGGTAGCGGGAGTGACCTACAATGAGCAGTTCTTC CASSPVAGVTYNEQFF
TRBJ2-7 - TRBV2 - TGTGCCAGCAGTACCCAAGCTAATAGACCACTAACCCGCTCCTACGAGCAGTACTTC CASSTQANRPLTRSYEQYF
TRBJ2-2 TRBD1 TRBV2 - TGTGCCAGCAGTGAAAGGCAGGGGGCAACCGGGGAGCTGTTTTTT CASSERQGATGELFF
TRBJ1-2 - TRBV28 once TGTGCCAGCAGTTTAGCAGGGCAGCGGTATGGCTACACCTTC CASSLAGQRYGYTF
TRBJ1-3 - TRBV9 - TGTGCCAGCAGCCAGAGTTCCGTGCCTGGAAACACCATATATTTT CASSQSSVPGNTIYF
TRBJ2-1 TRBD2 TRBV5-4 - TGTGCCAGCAGCCGACCGGGACTAGACTACAATGAGCAGTTCTTC CASSRPGLDYNEQFF
TRBJ2-3 TRBD2 TRBV7-9 - TGTGCCAGCAGCGAGCGGGTCGGCGGGAGAGGGGCAGATACGCAGTATTTT CASSERVGGRGADTQYF
TRBJ1-2 - TRBV5-6 once TGTGCCAGCAGGGATAAGGGCCAGCCGATTACCGAGGGGTATGGCTACACCTTC CASRDKGQPITEGYGYTF
TRBJ2-3 - TRBV30 - TGTGCCTGGACAGGGGGGCCAGATACGCAGTATTTT CAWTGGPDTQYF
TRBJ2-1 - TRBV6-5 - TGTGCCAGCAGTTACTCGATGGAGATCTCCTACAATGAGCAGTTCTTC CASSYSMEISYNEQFF
TRBJ1-2 - TRBV27 - TGTGCCAGCGGGAATCACTATGGCTACACCTTC CASGNHYGYTF
TRBJ2-2 TRBD2 TRBV5-1 - TGCGCCAGCAGCTCGGGACTAGCGGGAGTTTCGACCGGGGAGCTGTTTTTT CASSSGLAGVSTGELFF
TRBJ1-2 TRBD1 TRBV28 - TGTGCCAGCAGGTACGGGACAGGGGTTATCTATGGCTACACCTTC CASRYGTGVIYGYTF
TRBJ2-1 TRBD1 TRBV29-1 - TGCAGCGGGCAACAGGGGGCAAGATCCTACAATGAGCAGTTCTTC CSGQQGARSYNEQFF
TRBJ1-2 TRBD1 TRBV5-5 - TGTGCCAGCAGCCCCCGGGACAGGGACGGCTACACCTTC CASSPRDRDGYTF
TRBJ1-2 - TRBV5-5 medium-sized TGTGCCAGCAGCTTGGATTCACACGCTGGCTACACCTTC CASSLDSHAGYTF
TRBJ2-1 TRBD2 TRBV27 - TGTGCCAGCAGTTTCTTCGATAGCGGGAGTTGGTATGAGCAGTTCTTC CASSFFDSGSWYEQFF
TRBJ1-2 TRBD1 TRBV6-1 - TGTGCCAGCAGTGAAGACTTTCCGGACAGGGGGCCGTATGGCTACACCTTC CASSEDFPDRGPYGYTF
TRBJ2-3 TRBD1 TRBV7-2 - TGTGCCAGCAGCTCCCGACAGGGGGCAGATACGCAGTATTTT CASSSRQGADTQYF
TRBJ2-1 - TRBV5-1 - TGCGCCAGCAGCAAAGGGAATGAGCAGTTCTTC CASSKGNEQFF
TRBJ2-5 - TRBV7-2 - TGTGCCAGCAGCTTAGTTTGGGGGGAGACCCAGTACTTC CASSLVWGETQYF
TRBJ2-1 - TRBV14 - TGTGCCAGCAGCCCCAGCCTAGCAGGGACTGGTGAGCAGTTCTTC CASSPSLAGTGEQFF
TRBJ2-7 TRBD1 TRBV30 - TGTGCCTGCCGGGACAGAGTCTCCGAGCAGTACTTC CACRDRVSEQYF
TRBJ2-1 TRBD2 TRBV14 - TGTGCCAGCAGCCGCCTTAGCGGGAGTTCCACGGATGAGCAGTTCTTC CASSRLSGSSTDEQFF
TRBJ2-2 - TRBV5-1 - TGCGCCAGCAGCTTGACCACAGTGGGTAACGGGGAGCTGTTTTTT CASSLTTVGNGELFF
TRBJ1-5 - TRBV19 - TGTGCCAGTAGTGCCGGGAACTACAATCAGCCCCAGCATTTT CASSAGNYNQPQHF
TRBJ2-4 TRBD2 TRBV29-1 - TGCAGCGTTGAAAAGGCCTGGGGAGGGGTAGCCAAAAACATTCAGTACTTC CSVEKAWGGVAKNIQYF
TRBJ2-2 - TRBV18 few TGTGCCAGCTCAACCAGGGAAACCGGGGAGCTGTTTTTT CASSTRETGELFF
TRBJ1-2 TRBD1 TRBV29-1 - TGCAGCGCCCCTGGGACAGGGAATGGTTACACCTTC CSAPGTGNGYTF
TRBJ1-2 TRBD1 TRBV28 - TGTGCCAGCAGTTTCGGCGGGACAGGATATGGCTACACCTTC CASSFGGTGYGYTF
TRBJ2-7 - TRBV27 few TGTGCCAGCAGTTTATGGGTAGGCGGATCCTCCTACGAGCAGTACTTC CASSLWVGGSSYEQYF
TRBJ2-2 - TRBV6-5 - TGTGCCAGCAGTTACGGGCCCGGGGAGCTGTTTTTT CASSYGPGELFF
TRBJ2-1 - TRBV4-3 once TGCGCCAGCAGCCAAGAGGCTCGCTCCCGGGGGAACGAGAACAATGAGCAGTTCTTC CASSQEARSRGNENNEQFF
TRBJ1-5 - TRBV28 - TGTGCCTATTCTCAGGGGATGTTCGGCAATCAGCCCCAGCATTTT CAYSQGMFGNQPQHF